Below are 28 T cell receptor beta chains sequenced from a single sample in a study of T cells in tuberculosis. This table comes from immunoSEQ multiplex PCR, and its TCRdb copy is limited to in-frame clones, with some not included. The sample carries tens of thousands of clones, roughly nine tenths recorded once. Regarding time point: new active TB diagnosis, blood taken before or within 7 days of starting treatment. The material sequenced was PBMCs, taken at tuberculosis diagnosis. These receptors all stem from an adult with tuberculosis.

This sequence joins TRBV6-5 and TRBJ1-1; the match to TRBD1 covers 7 bases. The J segment lost 5 bases and the V segment lost 4 bases, leaving 7 bases of the junction unmatched. The germline V gene has CDR1 MNHEY and CDR2 SVGAGI. The CDR3 length is 14 residues. In nucleotides, the CDR3 is TGTGCCAGCAGTTCCAGCAGGGGGGCTACTGAAGCTTTCTTT. Encoded protein: CASSSSRGATEAFF.

This chain uses TRBV6-5 with TRBJ2-7; TRBD1 matches at 7 bases. Germline-derived CDR1 and CDR2 are MNHEY and SVGAGI. Unmatched junction bases numbered 8, after V lost 6 bases and J lost 0 bases. This CDR3 comprises 15 residues. The CDR3 protein is CASSRTGVPSYEQYF. CDR3 bases: TGTGCCAGCAGCCGAACAGGGGTACCCTCCTACGAGCAGTACTTC.

On this clone itself: One end of the junction fails to match germline, which may point to a read error. This rearrangement joins TRBV4-1 to TRBJ1-2; TRBD1 aligns across 9 bases. Germline V gene sequence: CDR1 MGHRA, CDR2 YSYEKL. The CDR3 loop spans 14 amino acids. This CDR3 is CASSRDRVNNGYTF. In DNA, the CDR3 is TGCGCCAGCAGCCGGGACAGGGTTAACAATGGCTACACCTTC.

The chain employs TRBV19 and TRBJ2-3; D might be TRBD1 (6 bases). The germline gives CDR1 LNHDA, CDR2 SQIVND (reference sequence). V was trimmed by 9 bases and J by 5 bases, leaving 18 bases between them. The CDR3 covers 14 residues. Written as DNA, the CDR3 is TGTGCCAGCACACCTGGACAGCGGCGAGATACGCAGTATTTT. This encodes CASTPGQRRDTQYF. Using reference TRBV19 and TRBJ2-3 for the parts outside the CDR3, the full variable domain is DGGITQSPKYLFRKEGQNVTLSCEQNLNHDAMYWYRQDPGQGLRLIYYSQIVNDFQKGDIAEGYSVSREKKESFPLTVTSAQKNPTAFYLCASTPGQRRDTQYFGPGTRLTVL.

V is TRBV19 and J is TRBJ1-1; tentatively, D is TRBD1 (5 bases). Germline CDR1 reads LNHDA; CDR2 reads SQIVND (reference sequence). Trimming took 7 bases from V and 4 from J, leaving 16 bases between them. The CDR3 covers 14 residues. The CDR3 coding sequence is TGTGCCAGTACCCATCGGGGGGTGGCCACTGAAGCTTTCTTT. It is translated as CASTHRGVATEAFF.

This chain connects TRBV7-9 to TRBJ1-2, with D tentatively TRBD1 (5 bases). V was trimmed by 1 base and J by 12 bases, leaving 21 bases between them. Germline V CDR1 and CDR2: SEHNR, FQNEAQ (reference sequence). The CDR3 runs to 15 residues. CDR3 coding DNA: TGTGCCAGCAGCTTAGACCAGGGCCATCCCCTGGTCGACACCTTC. Its protein is CASSLDQGHPLVDTF.

The chain recombines TRBV6-5 with TRBJ2-7, with D perhaps TRBD2 (6 bases). This CDR3 comprises 14 residues. From germline, CDR1 is MNHEY and CDR2 SVGAGI. The V gene lost 5 bases and the J gene lost 3 bases, with 14 bases spanning the gap. CDR3 loop: CASSPGGQGYEQYF. The CDR3 coding sequence is TGTGCCAGCAGTCCCGGAGGGCAGGGCTACGAGCAGTACTTC.

CDR3 DNA: TGCGCCAGCAGTCCCCGGGTCAATCAGCCCCAGCATTTT. It codes for CASSPRVNQPQHF. This chain connects TRBV4-1 to TRBJ1-5; unclear D gene. V was trimmed by 6 bases and J by 3 bases, leaving 9 bases between them. The CDR3 is made up of 13 amino acids. CDR1 is MGHRA and CDR2 is YSYEKL in the germline V gene.

The CDR3 nucleotides are TGTGCCAGCAGCCAGGACAGGGGCTACGAGCAGTACTTC. This sequence encodes CASSQDRGYEQYF. The V call is TRBV5-4, the J call TRBJ2-7; TRBD1 matches at 9 bases. Germline V gene sequence: CDR1 SGHNT, CDR2 YYREEE (reference sequence). The CDR3 has 13 amino acids. V gave up 4 bases and J gave up 3 bases; unmatched junction bases: 2.

The V gene is TRBV4-2, the J gene TRBJ2-6; 12 bases align to TRBD1. The CDR3 consists of 20 residues. The germline V gene encodes CDR1 LGHNA and CDR2 YNFKEQ. Germline trimming cut 3 bases from V and 3 bases from J; bases unmatched to any gene: 12. Written as DNA, the CDR3 is TGTGCCAGCAGCCAGCTTTTTACGGGACAGGGGGCCGGTGGGGCCAACGTCCTGACTTTC. Protein: CASSQLFTGQGAGGANVLTF.

The rearrangement joins TRBV2 to TRBJ2-2, with TRBD1 matching over 7 bases. V was clipped by 7 bases and J by 1 base; unmatched bases: 9. This CDR3 contains 16 residues. Germline CDR1 reads SNHLY; CDR2 reads FYNNEI. CDR3 in amino acids: CASTPFGQVNTGELFF. The CDR3 DNA reads TGTGCCAGCACGCCCTTTGGACAGGTGAACACCGGGGAGCTGTTTTTT.

The J gene is TRBJ2-3, the V gene TRBV5-1; D uncertain. Germline CDR1 SGHRS, CDR2 YFSETQ. V lost 0 bases and J lost 1, with 21 bases in between. The CDR3 covers 19 residues. CDR3 loop: CASSLERPVTSGGTDTQYF. DNA for the CDR3: TGCGCCAGCAGCTTGGAACGGCCCGTCACCTCGGGTGGCACAGATACGCAGTATTTT.

The rearrangement uses TRBV28 and TRBJ1-5; D unresolved. CDR1 MDHEN and CDR2 SYDVKM come from the germline V gene. V gave up 6 bases and J gave up 7 bases, with 16 bases separating them. The length of the CDR3 is 14 residues. The CDR3 loop is CASRSPIRGQPQHF. The CDR3 DNA follows: TGTGCCAGCAGATCCCCAATTAGAGGCCAGCCCCAGCATTTT.

The rearrangement joins TRBV4-3 to TRBJ1-2, with 8 bases aligning to TRBD1. The CDR3 sequence is 15 residues long. CDR1 is LGHNA and CDR2 is YSLEER in the germline V gene. V lost 5 bases and J lost 2; bases outside the gene matches: 7. CDR3 in amino acids: CASSSQGAGNYGYTF. CDR3 nucleotide sequence: TGCGCCAGCAGCTCCCAGGGGGCCGGAAACTATGGCTACACCTTC.

The V gene is TRBV19, the J gene TRBJ2-1, with 10 bases identical to TRBD1. Trimming removed 10 bases from V and 3 bases from J; junction bases left unmatched: 3. Germline CDR1 and CDR2: LNHDA and SQIVND (reference sequence). The CDR3 runs 13 residues. In nucleotides, the CDR3 is TGTGCCACCGACAGGGGGCACTACAATGAGCAGTTCTTC. Protein: CATDRGHYNEQFF.

This clone has only one observation. The rearrangement links TRBV7-8 to TRBJ1-2, with D unresolved. The germline V gene encodes CDR1 SGHVS and CDR2 FQNEAQ. Trimming shortened V by 0 bases and J by 5 bases, and 10 bases separated the two germline ends. The CDR3 totals 14 residues. The CDR3 nucleotides read TGTGCCAGCAGCTTAGCGGGCCAGCTTTATGGCTACACCTTC. It translates to CASSLAGQLYGYTF.

The genes are TRBV5-4 and TRBJ2-3; 7 bases fit TRBD1. CDR3 length equals 15 residues. The germline V gene encodes CDR1 SGHNT and CDR2 YYREEE (reference sequence). V was pared by 3 bases and J by 4 bases, with 8 bases of the junction left unmatched. The chain's CDR3 is CASSSKQTGPDTQYF. CDR3 sequence (DNA): TGTGCCAGCAGCTCCAAACAGACAGGGCCAGATACGCAGTATTTT.

The chain carries TRBV7-9 and TRBJ2-7; 10 positions agree with TRBD2. Germline V CDR1 and CDR2: SEHNR, FQNEAQ (reference sequence). The CDR3 runs to 18 residues. The V segment lost 4 bases and the J segment 2 bases; nucleotides outside the gene matches: 14. The CDR3 coding sequence is TGTGCCAGCAGCTCTTTCCGACCAGCGGGAGGGGCCCCCTACGAGCAGTACTTC. This encodes CASSSFRPAGGAPYEQYF. The whole variable domain, filled in from reference TRBV7-9 and TRBJ2-7, reads DTGVSQNPRHKITKRGQNVTFRCDPISEHNRLYWYRQTLGQGPEFLTYFQNEAQLEKSRLLSDRFSAERPKGSFSTLEIQRTEQGDSAMYLCASSSFRPAGGAPYEQYFGPGTRLTVT.

The V and J genes are TRBV4-3 and TRBJ1-4; D may be TRBD1 (5 bases). Trimming left V 0 bases short and J 7 bases short, with 9 bases between. Germline CDR1 reads LGHNA; CDR2 reads YSLEER. CDR3 length: 14 amino acids. The DNA of the CDR3 is TGCGCCAGCAGCCAAGACCGGGGGAGTGAAAAACTGTTTTTT. Translating it yields CASSQDRGSEKLFF.

The V and J genes are TRBV2 and TRBJ1-2, with a possible D match to TRBD1 (6 bases). Trimming cost V 2 bases and J 4 bases, with 14 bases left between them. This CDR3 has 15 residues. The germline V gene encodes CDR1 SNHLY and CDR2 FYNNEI. CDR3 DNA sequence: TGTGCCAGCAGTGAAAGCCCGACAGGAGGCTATGGCTACACCTTC. This sequence encodes CASSESPTGGYGYTF. The entire variable domain, with the rest obtained from reference TRBV2 and TRBJ1-2, is as follows: EPEVTQTPSHQVTQMGQEVILRCVPISNHLYFYWYRQILGQKVEFLVSFYNNEISEKSEIFDDQFSVERPDGSNFTLKIRSTKLEDSAMYFCASSESPTGGYGYTFGSGTRLTVV.

J is TRBJ2-7 and V is TRBV6-5; TRBD2 might be the D (7 bases). Looked up from germline, CDR1 is MNHEY and CDR2 is SVGAGI. This CDR3 spans 14 amino acids. Trimming shortened V by 10 bases and J by 2 bases, and 18 bases separated the two germline ends. Here the CDR3 reads CATHAGDNPYEQYF. CDR3 in DNA: TGTGCCACCCATGCGGGGGACAACCCCTACGAGCAGTACTTC.

This chain connects TRBV11-2 to TRBJ1-4; weak D call: TRBD1 (6 bases). The CDR3 covers 12 residues. The V end was cut by 3 bases, the J end by 9 bases, with 8 bases between. CDR1 is SGHAT and CDR2 is FQNNGV in the germline V gene. CDR3 sequence: CASSFGGQKLFF. CDR3 coding DNA: TGTGCCAGCAGCTTCGGGGGGCAAAAACTGTTTTTT.

The chain has TRBV4-3 and TRBJ1-2; 9 bases are shared with TRBD1. Germline V gene lookup returns CDR1 LGHNA and CDR2 YSLEER. After removal of 4 bases from V and 6 bases from J, the junction contained 3 bases not matched to a gene. CDR3 length equals 13 residues. The CDR3 coding sequence is TGCGCCAGCAGCCTGGACAGGGGCGATGGCTACACCTTC. This codes for CASSLDRGDGYTF.

DNA of the CDR3: TGTGCCAGCAGCTTAAGCCGGGGACAACCTGATAACTATGGCTACACCTTC. Protein product: CASSLSRGQPDNYGYTF. The chain joins TRBV7-2 to TRBJ1-2, with TRBD1 as a possible D gene (6 bases). The germline CDR1 and CDR2 sequences are SGHTA and FQGNSA. The CDR3 is 17 amino acids. Trimming took 2 bases from V and 1 from J, leaving 17 bases between them.

The chain joins TRBV5-1 to TRBJ2-5; 7 bases match TRBD1. CDR1 and CDR2 from the germline V gene are SGHRS and YFSETQ. The length of the CDR3 is 16 residues. Unmatched junction bases numbered 14, after V lost 4 bases and J lost 5 bases. CDR3 bases: TGCGCCAGCAGCACGGTAGAGGGACAGATTGAGGAGACCCAGTACTTC. Translating it yields CASSTVEGQIEETQYF.

Regarding this clone: Within the sample, other DNA sequences also encode this same CDR3. The gene calls are TRBV7-2 and TRBJ1-2, with 9 bases identical to TRBD1. This CDR3 region has 15 residues. Germline V gives CDR1 SGHTA, CDR2 FQGNSA. Losses at the gene ends were 1 base for V and 8 bases for J; bases not matched to a gene: 8. The CDR3 DNA is TGTGCCAGCAGCTTAGGGCCACAGGGGGCACGGGGCTACACCTTC. Its translation: CASSLGPQGARGYTF.

This clone appeared once. The genes are TRBV29-1 and TRBJ2-7, with D possibly being TRBD1 (7 bases). Germline V lookup: CDR1 SQVTM, CDR2 ANQGSEA. The V end was cut by 7 bases, the J end by 7 bases, with 17 bases between. This CDR3 has 12 residues. DNA of the CDR3: TGCAGCGGTGGCGGAGGGGGCTTAGAGCAGTACTTC. As protein: CSGGGGGLEQYF.

V and J are TRBV5-1 and TRBJ2-7, with 15 bases lining up with TRBD2. The CDR3 is 15 residues long. Germline V gene lookup returns CDR1 SGHRS and CDR2 YFSETQ. The ends lost 3 bases at V and 4 bases at J; junction bases unmatched: 2. Here the CDR3 DNA reads TGCGCCAGCAGCTCCGGACTAGCGGGAGGGTACGAGCAGTACTTC. The encoded protein is CASSSGLAGGYEQYF.